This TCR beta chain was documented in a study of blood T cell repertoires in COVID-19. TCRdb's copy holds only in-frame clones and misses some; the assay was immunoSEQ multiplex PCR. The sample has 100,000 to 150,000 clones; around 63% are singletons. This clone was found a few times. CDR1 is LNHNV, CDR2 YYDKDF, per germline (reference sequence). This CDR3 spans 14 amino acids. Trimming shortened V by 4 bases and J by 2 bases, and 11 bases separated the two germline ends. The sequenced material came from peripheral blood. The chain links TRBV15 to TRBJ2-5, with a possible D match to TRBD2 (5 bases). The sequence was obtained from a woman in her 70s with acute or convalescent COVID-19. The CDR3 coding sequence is TGTGCCACCAGCACGAGGGCAGGACAAGAGACCCAGTACTTC. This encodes CATSTRAGQETQYF.